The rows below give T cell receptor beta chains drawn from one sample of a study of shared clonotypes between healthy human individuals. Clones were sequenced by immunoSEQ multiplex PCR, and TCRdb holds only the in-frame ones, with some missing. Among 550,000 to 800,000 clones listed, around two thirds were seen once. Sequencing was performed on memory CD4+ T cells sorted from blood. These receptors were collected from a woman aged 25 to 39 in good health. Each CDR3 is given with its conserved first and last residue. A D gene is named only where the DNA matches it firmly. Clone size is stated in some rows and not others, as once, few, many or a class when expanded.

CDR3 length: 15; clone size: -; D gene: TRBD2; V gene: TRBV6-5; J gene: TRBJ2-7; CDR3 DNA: TGTGCCAGCAGGGTTGCGGGGACTACCTCCCTCGAGCAGTACTTC; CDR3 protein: CASRVAGTTSLEQYF
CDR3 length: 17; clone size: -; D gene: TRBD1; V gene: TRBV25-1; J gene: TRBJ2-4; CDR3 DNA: TGTGCCAGCAGTGCAACACCGGGACAGGGGGACAAAAACATTCAGTACTTC; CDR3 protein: CASSATPGQGDKNIQYF
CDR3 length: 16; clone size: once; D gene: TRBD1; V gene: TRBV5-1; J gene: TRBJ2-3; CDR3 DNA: TGCGCCAGCAGCCCCGGGACAGGGGCTTTCACAGATACGCAGTATTTT; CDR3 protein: CASSPGTGAFTDTQYF
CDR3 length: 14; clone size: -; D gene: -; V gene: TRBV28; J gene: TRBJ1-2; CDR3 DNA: TGTGCCAGTGTACAGGGTGCCTCTAACTATGGCTACACCTTC; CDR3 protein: CASVQGASNYGYTF
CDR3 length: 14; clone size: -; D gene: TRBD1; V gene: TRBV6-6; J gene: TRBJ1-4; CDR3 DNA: TGTGCCAGCAAAAAGGGGGCGAATAATGAAAAACTGTTTTTT; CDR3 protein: CASKKGANNEKLFF
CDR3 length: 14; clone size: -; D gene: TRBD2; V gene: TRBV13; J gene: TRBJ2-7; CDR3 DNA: TGTGCCAGCAGCTTAGGGGCGGGAGATCCGGAGCAGTACTTC; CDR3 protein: CASSLGAGDPEQYF
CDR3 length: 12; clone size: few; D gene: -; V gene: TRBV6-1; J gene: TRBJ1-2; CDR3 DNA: TGTGCCAGCAAGTGGGATAGCGATGGCTACACCTTC; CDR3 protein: CASKWDSDGYTF
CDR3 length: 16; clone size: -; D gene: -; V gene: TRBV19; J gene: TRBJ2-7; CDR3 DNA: TGTGCCAGTAGTATAGATCTGACGGGAGTCGGGAACGAGCAGTACTTC; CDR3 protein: CASSIDLTGVGNEQYF
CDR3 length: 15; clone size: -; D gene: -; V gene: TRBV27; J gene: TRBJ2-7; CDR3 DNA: TGTGCCAGCAGTTCCCCGGGACGGAGCTCCTACGAGCAGTACTTC; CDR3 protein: CASSSPGRSSYEQYF
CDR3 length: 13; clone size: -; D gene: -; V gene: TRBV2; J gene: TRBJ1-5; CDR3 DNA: TGTGCCAGCAGCCCCTATAGCAATCAGCCCCAGCATTTT; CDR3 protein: CASSPYSNQPQHF
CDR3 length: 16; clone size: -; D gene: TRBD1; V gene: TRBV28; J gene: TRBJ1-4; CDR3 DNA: TGTGCCAGCAGACAACAGGGGGCTGCAACTAATGAAAAACTGTTTTTT; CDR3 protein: CASRQQGAATNEKLFF
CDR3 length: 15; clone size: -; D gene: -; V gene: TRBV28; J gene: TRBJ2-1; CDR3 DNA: TGTGCCAGCAGGCCCTTCGACCCCGCCTACAATGAGCAGTTCTTC; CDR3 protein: CASRPFDPAYNEQFF
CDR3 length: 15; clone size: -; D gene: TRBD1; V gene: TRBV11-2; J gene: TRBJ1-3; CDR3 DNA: TGTGCCAGCAGCGTCCACAGGGGGCTTGGAAACACCATATATTTT; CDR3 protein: CASSVHRGLGNTIYF
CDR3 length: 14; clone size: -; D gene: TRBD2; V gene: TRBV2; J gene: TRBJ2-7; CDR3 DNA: TGTGCCAGCAGCGCAGGGAGGGGATCCTACGAGCAGTACTTC; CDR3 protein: CASSAGRGSYEQYF
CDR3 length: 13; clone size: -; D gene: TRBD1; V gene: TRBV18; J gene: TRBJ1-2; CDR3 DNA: TGTGCCAGCTCGGGGACAGCTTCATATGGCTACACCTTC; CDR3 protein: CASSGTASYGYTF
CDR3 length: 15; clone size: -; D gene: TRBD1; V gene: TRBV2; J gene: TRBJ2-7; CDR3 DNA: TGTGCCAGCATATTAACCGGGACAGGGTGGGACGAGCAGTACTTC; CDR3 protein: CASILTGTGWDEQYF
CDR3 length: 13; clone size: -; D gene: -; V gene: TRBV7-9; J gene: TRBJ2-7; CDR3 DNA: TGTGCCAGCAGCCCAGGACCTGGCTACGAGCAGTACTTC; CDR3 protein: CASSPGPGYEQYF
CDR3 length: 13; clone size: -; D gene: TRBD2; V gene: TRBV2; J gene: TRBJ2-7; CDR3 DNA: TGTGCCAGCTACAGCGGGAGAGGCTACGAGCAGTACTTC; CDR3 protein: CASYSGRGYEQYF
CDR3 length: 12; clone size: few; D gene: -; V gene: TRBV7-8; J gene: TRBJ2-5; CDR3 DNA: TGTGCCAGCATCGAGTACCAAGAGACCCAGTACTTC; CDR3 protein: CASIEYQETQYF
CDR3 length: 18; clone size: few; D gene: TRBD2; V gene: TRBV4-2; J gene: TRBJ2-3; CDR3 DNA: TGTGCCAGCAGCCAAGGGTCCCAAGGACTAGCGGTCACAGATACGCAGTATTTT; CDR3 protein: CASSQGSQGLAVTDTQYF
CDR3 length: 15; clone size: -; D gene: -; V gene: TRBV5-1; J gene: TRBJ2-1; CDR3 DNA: TGCGCCAGCAGGGTTGGGGTCGGGGGCTACAATGAGCAGTTCTTC; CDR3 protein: CASRVGVGGYNEQFF
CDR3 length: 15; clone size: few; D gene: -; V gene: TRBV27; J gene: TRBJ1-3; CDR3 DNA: TGTGCCAGCAGTTTTTCTTGGGGGGACGGAAACACCATATATTTT; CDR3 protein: CASSFSWGDGNTIYF
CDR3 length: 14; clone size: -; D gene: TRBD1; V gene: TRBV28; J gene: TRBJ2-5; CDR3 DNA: TGTGCCAGCAGTTCTCCTACAGGGGTTGAGACCCAGTACTTC; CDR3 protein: CASSSPTGVETQYF
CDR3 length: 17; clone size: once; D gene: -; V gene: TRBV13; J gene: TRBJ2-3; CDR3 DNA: TGTGCCAGCAGCCTATCACGGGGGAGAACTAGCACAGATACGCAGTATTTT; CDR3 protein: CASSLSRGRTSTDTQYF
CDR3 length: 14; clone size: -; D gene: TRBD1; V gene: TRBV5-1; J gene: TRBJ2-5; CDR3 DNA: TGCGCCAGCAGCGAAGACAGGGGGGGAGAGACCCAGTACTTC; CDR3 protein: CASSEDRGGETQYF
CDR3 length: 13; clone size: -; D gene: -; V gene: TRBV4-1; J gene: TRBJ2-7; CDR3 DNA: TGCGCCAGCAGCCCCACATACTGGAACGAGCAGTACTTC; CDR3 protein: CASSPTYWNEQYF
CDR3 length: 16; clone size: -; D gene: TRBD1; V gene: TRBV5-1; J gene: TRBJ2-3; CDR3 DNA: TGCGCCAGCAGCTTGGGACAGGGGGCTTCTACAGATACGCAGTATTTT; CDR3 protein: CASSLGQGASTDTQYF
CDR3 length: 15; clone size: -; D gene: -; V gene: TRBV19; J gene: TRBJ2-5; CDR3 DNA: TGTGCCAGTAGTGTCGCAGCCCAAATCGGGGAGACCCAGTACTTC; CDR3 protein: CASSVAAQIGETQYF
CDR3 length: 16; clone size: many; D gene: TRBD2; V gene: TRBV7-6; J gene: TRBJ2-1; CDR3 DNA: TGTGCCAGCAGCCTAGCGGGAGGGGGCACCTACAATGAGCAGTTCTTC; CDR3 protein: CASSLAGGGTYNEQFF
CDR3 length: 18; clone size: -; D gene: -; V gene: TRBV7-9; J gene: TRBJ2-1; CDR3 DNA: TGTGCCAGCAGCTTAGCTCCGCTCGGGACGGTAACCTACAATGAGCAGTTCTTC; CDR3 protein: CASSLAPLGTVTYNEQFF
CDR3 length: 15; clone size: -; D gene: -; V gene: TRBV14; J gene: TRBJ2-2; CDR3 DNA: TGTGCCAGCAGTCGAAACAGGGGAGGGACCGGGGAGCTGTTTTTT; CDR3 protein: CASSRNRGGTGELFF
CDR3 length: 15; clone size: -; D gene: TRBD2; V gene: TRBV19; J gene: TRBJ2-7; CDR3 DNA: TGTGCCAGTAGCCGACGGGAGGGGGTTGCGTACGAGCAGTACTTC; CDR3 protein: CASSRREGVAYEQYF
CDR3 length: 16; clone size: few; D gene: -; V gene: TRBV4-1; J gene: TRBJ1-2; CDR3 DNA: TGCGCCAGCAGCCAAGGGGGACACAGGGAGAACTATGGCTACACCTTC; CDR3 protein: CASSQGGHRENYGYTF
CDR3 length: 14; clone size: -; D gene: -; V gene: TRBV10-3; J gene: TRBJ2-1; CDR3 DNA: TGTGCCATCAGTGAAACCTCTAGCGCCAATGAGCAGTTCTTC; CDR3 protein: CAISETSSANEQFF
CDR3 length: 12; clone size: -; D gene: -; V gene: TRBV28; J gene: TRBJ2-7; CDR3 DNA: TGTGCCAGCAGTCCTCTCGGCTACGAGCAGTACTTC; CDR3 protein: CASSPLGYEQYF
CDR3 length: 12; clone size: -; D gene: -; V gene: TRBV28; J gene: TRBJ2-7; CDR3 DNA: TGTGCCAGCAGTTTAATCGTCGGAGAGCAGTACTTC; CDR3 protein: CASSLIVGEQYF
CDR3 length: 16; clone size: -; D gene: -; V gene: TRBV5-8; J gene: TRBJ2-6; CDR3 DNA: TGTGCCAGCAGCTTGGGGACGAACTCTGGGGCCAACGTCCTGACTTTC; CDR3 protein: CASSLGTNSGANVLTF
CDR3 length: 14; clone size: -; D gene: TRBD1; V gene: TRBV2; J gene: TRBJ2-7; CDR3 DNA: TGTGCCAGCAGTCCCCAAGGGACAGCCTACGAGCAGTACTTC; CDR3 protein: CASSPQGTAYEQYF
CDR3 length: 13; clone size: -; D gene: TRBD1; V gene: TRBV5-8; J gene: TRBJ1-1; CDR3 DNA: TGTGCCAGCAGCTTTCCGGGACAGCTTGAAGCTTTCTTT; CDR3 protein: CASSFPGQLEAFF
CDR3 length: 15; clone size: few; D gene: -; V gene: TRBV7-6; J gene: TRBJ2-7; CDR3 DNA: TGTGCCAGCAGCTTACACGTCGGGGTCCTTTACGAGCAGTACTTC; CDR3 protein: CASSLHVGVLYEQYF
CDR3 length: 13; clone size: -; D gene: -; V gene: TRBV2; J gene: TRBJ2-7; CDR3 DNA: TGTGCCAGCAGTGTTTGGCCGGGAGACGAGCAGTACTTC; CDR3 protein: CASSVWPGDEQYF
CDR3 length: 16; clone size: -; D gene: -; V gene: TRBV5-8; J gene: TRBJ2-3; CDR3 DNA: TGTGCCAGCAGCCAGTCCAGGGTGGTGGGCACAGATACGCAGTATTTT; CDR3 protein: CASSQSRVVGTDTQYF
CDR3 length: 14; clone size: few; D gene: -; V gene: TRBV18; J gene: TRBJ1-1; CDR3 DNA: TGTGCCAGCTCACCACCCCAGGGAAACACTGAAGCTTTCTTT; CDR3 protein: CASSPPQGNTEAFF
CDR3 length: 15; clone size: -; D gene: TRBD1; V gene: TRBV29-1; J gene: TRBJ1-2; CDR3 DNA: TGCAGCGTTACCCAGAGGGGGCAGGGGGCCGGTGGCTACACCTTC; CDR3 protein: CSVTQRGQGAGGYTF
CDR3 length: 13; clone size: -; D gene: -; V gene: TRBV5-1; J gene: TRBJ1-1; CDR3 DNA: TGCGCCAGCAGCCCGGACGGGAACACTGAAGCTTTCTTT; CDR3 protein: CASSPDGNTEAFF